These 20 T cell receptor beta chains share one sample of origin, sequenced in a study of T cell repertoires in cytomegalovirus infection. From the reads, TCRdb called clonotypes with MiXCR, one entry per CDR3 protein. The sample carries 450,000 to 600,000 distinct CDR3 sequences, 11% recorded once. Sequencing used PBMCs. The receptor set was obtained from a human donor in good health (CMV status not recorded). Some clones in this sample may be carry-over from other donors' samples.

There are many counts of this clonotype. The genes are TRBV7-3 and TRBJ1-5; D remains ambiguous. The CDR3 loop spans 15 amino acids. The germline gives CDR1 SGHTA, CDR2 FQGTGA. Trimming stripped 6 bases from V and 0 bases from J, with 12 bases between. Here the CDR3 DNA reads TGTGCCAGCAGTTGCCATAATACTAGCAATCAGCCCCAGCATTTT. It encodes CASSCHNTSNQPQHF.

This clonotype was counted a few times. The V gene is TRBV9, the J gene TRBJ2-1; the match to TRBD1 covers 9 bases. Trimming removed 5 bases from V and 4 bases from J; junction bases left unmatched: 16. Per the germline V gene, CDR1 is SGDLS and CDR2 is YYNGEE. The length of the CDR3 is 18 residues. The CDR3: CASRDHAGTGNGYNEQFF. CDR3 in DNA: TGTGCCAGCAGAGACCATGCCGGGACAGGGAACGGGTACAATGAGCAGTTCTTC.

The chain couples TRBV24-1 to TRBJ2-1, with 7 bases fitting TRBD2. CDR3 length: 16 amino acids. V shed 0 bases and J 8 bases; nucleotides not matched to a gene: 9. Per germline, CDR1 KGHDR and CDR2 SFDVKD. Written as DNA, the CDR3 is TGTGCCACCAGTGATTTGGGCGGGAGAAAGACACATGAGCAGTTCTTC. Its translation: CATSDLGGRKTHEQFF.

This clonotype was observed a single time. The CDR3 does not end in the conserved phenylalanine or tryptophan, so this is likely a read error. The chain has TRBV20-1 and TRBJ2-7; TRBD2 aligns across 11 bases. The CDR3 sequence is 14 residues long. Germline-derived CDR1 and CDR2 are DFQATT and SNEGSKA (reference sequence). With 5 bases clipped from V and 3 bases from J, the junction kept 6 bases outside the gene matches. The CDR3 DNA reads TGCAGTGCTGCACCCGGGACTAGCGGCTACGAGCAGTACTCC. It yields the protein CSAAPGTSGYEQYS.

V gene TRBV3-1 combines with J gene TRBJ2-1, with TRBD2 matching 7 bases. V gave up 0 bases and J gave up 0 bases; unmatched junction bases: 8. Germline lookup yields CDR1 LGHDT and CDR2 YNNKEL (reference sequence). The CDR3 has 18 residues. CDR3 DNA sequence: TGTGCCAGCAGCCAAGATGGGGCTAGCGGTAGCTCCTACAATGAGCAGTTCTTC. Translating gives CASSQDGASGSSYNEQFF.

This clonotype was recorded many times. The gene calls are TRBV7-9 and TRBJ1-1; 7 positions agree with TRBD1. The junction had 4 bases not matched to a gene; V was cut back by 2 bases and J by 4 bases. CDR1 and CDR2 from the germline V gene are SEHNR and FQNEAQ (reference sequence). The CDR3 contains 14 residues. The CDR3 region is CASSLSQGGTEAFF. The CDR3 DNA is TGTGCCAGCAGCTTAAGCCAGGGGGGCACTGAAGCTTTCTTT.

This clonotype appeared many times. The chain combines TRBV15 with TRBJ2-7, with D perhaps TRBD1 (5 bases). This CDR3 spans 13 amino acids. V lost 3 bases, J lost 6 bases, and 12 bases lay in between. The germline CDR1 and CDR2 sequences are LNHNV and YYDKDF (reference sequence). The CDR3 loop is CATSSIDSFEQYF. CDR3 DNA sequence: TGTGCCACCAGCAGCATCGACAGTTTCGAGCAGTACTTC.

This clonotype came up many times. The chain joins TRBV20-1 to TRBJ1-2; weak D call: TRBD1 (6 bases). There are 14 residues in the CDR3. Trimming removed 5 bases at V and 0 bases at J, with 13 bases between. Germline CDR1 reads DFQATT; CDR2 reads SNEGSKA (reference sequence). This CDR3 is CSAEGRGPNYGYTF. The CDR3 region has the DNA TGCAGTGCTGAGGGCAGGGGACCTAACTATGGCTACACCTTC.

This clonotype was observed at least ten times. CDR3 residues: CASSSIRAEQFF. In nucleotides, the CDR3 is TGTGCCAGCAGCTCGATCCGAGCTGAGCAGTTCTTC. The V and J genes are TRBV7-2 and TRBJ2-1; no firm D call. The ends were cut back, 4 bases at V and 9 bases at J, with 10 bases in the middle. Germline V gene sequence: CDR1 SGHTA, CDR2 FQGNSA. The CDR3 loop spans 12 amino acids.

This clonotype was picked up a small number of times. The rearrangement uses TRBV9 and TRBJ1-4, with D maybe TRBD1 (6 bases). CDR1 and CDR2 (germline): SGDLS, YYNGEE. The CDR3 has 16 amino acids. V was shortened by 4 bases and J by 3 bases, with 16 bases between the two germline ends. The CDR3 is CASSPEGGRANEKLFF. The DNA for the CDR3 is TGTGCCAGCAGCCCCGAGGGGGGCCGGGCTAATGAAAAACTGTTTTTT.

About this clonotype: One junction end does not reproduce the germline sequence, and a read error may be involved. The V call is TRBV20-1, the J call TRBJ2-1; 11 bases map to TRBD2. Per the germline V gene, CDR1 is DFQATT and CDR2 is SNEGSKA (reference sequence). The CDR3 contains 15 residues. In nucleotides, the CDR3 is TGCAGTGCTAGGGGCACTAGCGGGAGAGGGGTACTCCCTTCCTTC. Translated, it gives CSARGTSGRGVLPSF.

Many counts were recorded for this clonotype. The chain carries TRBV9 and TRBJ2-6, with 7 bases matching TRBD2. J gave up 1 base and V 4 bases, and 2 bases lay outside the gene matches. Germline CDR1 SGDLS, CDR2 YYNGEE. The CDR3 has 15 amino acids. CDR3 bases: TGTGCCAGCAGCCCAGCGGGGTCTGGGGCCAACGTCCTGACTTTC. It yields the protein CASSPAGSGANVLTF.

At least ten counts were recorded for this clonotype. The chain links TRBV14 to TRBJ1-1; D unresolved. The CDR3 is 15 amino acids. The germline V and J ends were trimmed by 2 bases and 4 bases, with 14 bases remaining between them. In germline, CDR1 is SGHDN, CDR2 FVKESK. The CDR3 DNA reads as TGTGCCAGCAGCCAATCGGCCCTCGGAGGCACTGAAGCTTTCTTT. This sequence encodes CASSQSALGGTEAFF. The full variable domain, its missing parts supplied by reference TRBV14 and TRBJ1-1, is EAGVTQFPSHSVIEKGQTVTLRCDPISGHDNLYWYRRVMGKEIKFLLHFVKESKQDESGMPNNRFLAERTGGTYSTLKVQPAELEDSGVYFCASSQSALGGTEAFFGQGTRLTVV.

The chain couples TRBV19 to TRBJ2-4; tentative D call: TRBD1 (6 bases). The germline CDR1 and CDR2 sequences are LNHDA and SQIVND (reference sequence). The germline V and J ends were trimmed by 7 bases and 1 base, with 14 bases remaining between them. CDR3 length equals 15 residues. The CDR3 region has the DNA TGTGCCAGTACTGTAGGGGGACCTGCCAAAAACATTCAGTACTTC. It yields the protein CASTVGGPAKNIQYF.

This clonotype was picked up many times. The V and J genes are TRBV7-8 and TRBJ2-7; D possibly corresponds to TRBD1 (6 bases). The CDR3 loop spans 14 amino acids. V was cut by 5 bases and J by 6 bases, with 17 bases left in between. Germline CDR1 is SGHVS and CDR2 is FQNEAQ. The CDR3 DNA sequence: TGTGCCAGCAGCCCCACCCGAGGGGGTGGCGAGCAGTACTTC. Its translation is CASSPTRGGGEQYF.

With regard to this clonotype: A much larger clone differs by one base, so this may be a read error. This chain joins TRBV5-4 and TRBJ2-7; D is perhaps TRBD1 (6 bases). V gave up 3 bases and J gave up 0 bases, with 19 bases separating them. In germline, CDR1 is SGHNT, CDR2 YYREEE (reference sequence). The CDR3 is 17 amino acids. Here the CDR3 DNA reads TGTGCCAGCAGCTCGATGACTATCGGGACATTCTCCTACGAGCAGTACTTC. It codes for CASSSMTIGTFSYEQYF.

This chain uses TRBV20-1 with TRBJ2-7; TRBD1 matches at 9 bases. CDR3 length equals 13 residues. V lost 7 bases, J lost 2 bases, and 6 bases stayed unmatched. In germline, CDR1 is DFQATT, CDR2 SNEGSKA (reference sequence). CDR3 sequence reads: CSVKQGAAYEQYF. CDR3 in DNA: TGCAGTGTCAAACAGGGGGCGGCCTACGAGCAGTACTTC.

This clonotype was seen many times. V gene TRBV25-1 combines with J gene TRBJ1-1, with D tentatively TRBD1 (5 bases). V shed 2 bases and J shed 1 base, with 11 bases lying between them. CDR1 and CDR2 (germline): MGHDK, SYGVNS. The CDR3 covers 15 residues. CDR3 loop: CASSEIGAANTEAFF. In nucleotides, the CDR3 is TGTGCCAGCAGTGAAATAGGGGCCGCGAACACTGAAGCTTTCTTT.

In this sample, this clonotype turned up many times. This chain links TRBV2 with TRBJ2-1; D is tentatively TRBD1 or TRBD2 (5 bases each). Per germline, CDR1 SNHLY and CDR2 FYNNEI. CDR3 length: 16 residues. V lost 2 bases and J 1 base, leaving 12 bases between the germline ends. The DNA of the CDR3 is TGTGCCAGCAGTGAATCGGGGCCATGGTCCTACAATGAGCAGTTCTTC. As protein: CASSESGPWSYNEQFF.

This clonotype was counted many times. The V call is TRBV19, the J call TRBJ2-1; D is undetermined. Trimming left V 0 bases short and J 2 bases short, with 8 bases between. The CDR3 length is 15 residues. Germline V gives CDR1 LNHDA, CDR2 SQIVND (reference sequence). The CDR3 loop reads CASSIDGTPYNEQFF. In nucleotides, the CDR3 is TGTGCCAGTAGTATAGATGGAACACCCTACAATGAGCAGTTCTTC.